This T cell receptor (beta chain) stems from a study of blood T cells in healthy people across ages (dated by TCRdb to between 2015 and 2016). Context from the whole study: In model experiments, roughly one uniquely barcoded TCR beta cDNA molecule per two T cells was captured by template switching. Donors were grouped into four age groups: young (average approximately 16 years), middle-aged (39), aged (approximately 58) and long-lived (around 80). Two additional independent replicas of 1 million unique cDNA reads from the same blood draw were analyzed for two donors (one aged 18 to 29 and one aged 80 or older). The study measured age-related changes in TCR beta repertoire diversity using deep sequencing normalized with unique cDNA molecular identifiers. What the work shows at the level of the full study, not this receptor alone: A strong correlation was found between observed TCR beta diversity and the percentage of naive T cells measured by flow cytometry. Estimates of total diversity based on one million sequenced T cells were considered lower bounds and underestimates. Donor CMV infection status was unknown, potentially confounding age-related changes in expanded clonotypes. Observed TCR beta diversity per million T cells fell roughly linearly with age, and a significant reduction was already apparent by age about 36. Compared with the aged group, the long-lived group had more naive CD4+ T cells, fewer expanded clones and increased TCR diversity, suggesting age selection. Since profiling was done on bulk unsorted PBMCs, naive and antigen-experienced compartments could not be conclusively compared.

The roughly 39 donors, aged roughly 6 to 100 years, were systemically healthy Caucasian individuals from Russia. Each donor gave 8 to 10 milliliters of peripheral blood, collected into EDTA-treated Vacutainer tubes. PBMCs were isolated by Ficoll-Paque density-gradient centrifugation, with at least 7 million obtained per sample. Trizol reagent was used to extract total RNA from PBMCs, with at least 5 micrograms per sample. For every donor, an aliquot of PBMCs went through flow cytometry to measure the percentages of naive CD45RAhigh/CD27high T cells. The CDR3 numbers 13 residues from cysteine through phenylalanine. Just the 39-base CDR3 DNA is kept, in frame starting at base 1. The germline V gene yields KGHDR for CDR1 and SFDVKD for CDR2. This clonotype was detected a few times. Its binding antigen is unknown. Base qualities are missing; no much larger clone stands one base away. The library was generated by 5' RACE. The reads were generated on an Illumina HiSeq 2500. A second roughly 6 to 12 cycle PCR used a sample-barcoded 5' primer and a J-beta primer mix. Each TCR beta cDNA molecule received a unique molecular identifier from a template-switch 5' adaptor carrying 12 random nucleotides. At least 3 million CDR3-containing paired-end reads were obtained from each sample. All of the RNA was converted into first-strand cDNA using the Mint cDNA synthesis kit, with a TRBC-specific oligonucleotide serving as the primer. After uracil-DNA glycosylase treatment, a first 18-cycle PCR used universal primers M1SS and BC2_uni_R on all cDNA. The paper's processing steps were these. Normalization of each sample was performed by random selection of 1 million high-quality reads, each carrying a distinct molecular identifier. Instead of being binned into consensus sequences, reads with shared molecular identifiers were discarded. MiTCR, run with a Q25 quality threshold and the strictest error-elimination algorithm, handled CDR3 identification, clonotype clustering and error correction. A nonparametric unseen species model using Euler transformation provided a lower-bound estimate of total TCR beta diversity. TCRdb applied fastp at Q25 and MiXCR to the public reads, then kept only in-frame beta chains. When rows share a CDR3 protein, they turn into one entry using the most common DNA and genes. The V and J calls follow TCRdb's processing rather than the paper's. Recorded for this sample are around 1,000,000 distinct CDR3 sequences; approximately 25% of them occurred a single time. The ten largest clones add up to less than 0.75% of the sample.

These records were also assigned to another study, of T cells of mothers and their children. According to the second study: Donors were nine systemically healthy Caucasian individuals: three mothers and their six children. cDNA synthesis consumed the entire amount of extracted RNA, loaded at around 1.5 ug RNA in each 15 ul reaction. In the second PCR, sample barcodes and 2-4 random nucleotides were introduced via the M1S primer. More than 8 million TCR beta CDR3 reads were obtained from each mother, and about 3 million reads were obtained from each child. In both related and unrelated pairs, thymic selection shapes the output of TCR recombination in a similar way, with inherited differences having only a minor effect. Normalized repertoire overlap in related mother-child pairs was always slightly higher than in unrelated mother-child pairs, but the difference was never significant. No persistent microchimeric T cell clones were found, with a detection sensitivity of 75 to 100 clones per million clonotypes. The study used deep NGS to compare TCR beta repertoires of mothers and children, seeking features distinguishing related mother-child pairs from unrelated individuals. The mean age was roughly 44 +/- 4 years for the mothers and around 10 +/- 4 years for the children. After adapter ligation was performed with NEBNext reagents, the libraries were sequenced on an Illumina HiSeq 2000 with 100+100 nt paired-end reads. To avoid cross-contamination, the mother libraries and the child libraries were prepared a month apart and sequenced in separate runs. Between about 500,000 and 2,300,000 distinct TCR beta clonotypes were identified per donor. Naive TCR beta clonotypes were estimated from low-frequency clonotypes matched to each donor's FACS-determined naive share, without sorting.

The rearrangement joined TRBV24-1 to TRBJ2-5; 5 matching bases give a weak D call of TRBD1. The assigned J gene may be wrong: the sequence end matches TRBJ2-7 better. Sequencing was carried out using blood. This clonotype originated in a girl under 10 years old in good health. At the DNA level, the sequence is TGTGCCACCAGTGATAAGGGGATCCACGAGCAGTACTTC. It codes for CATSDKGIHEQYF.